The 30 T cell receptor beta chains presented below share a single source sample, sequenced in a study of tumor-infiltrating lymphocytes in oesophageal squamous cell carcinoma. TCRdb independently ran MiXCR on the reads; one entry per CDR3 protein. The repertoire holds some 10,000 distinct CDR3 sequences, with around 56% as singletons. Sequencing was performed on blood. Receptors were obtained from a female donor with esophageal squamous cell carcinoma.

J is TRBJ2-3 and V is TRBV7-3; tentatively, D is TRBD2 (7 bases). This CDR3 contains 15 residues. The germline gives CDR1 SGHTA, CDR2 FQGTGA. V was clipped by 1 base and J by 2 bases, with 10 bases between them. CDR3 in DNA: TGTGCCAGCAGCTTAAGGGGGGGCCCCACAGATACGCAGTATTTT. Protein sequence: CASSLRGGPTDTQYF.

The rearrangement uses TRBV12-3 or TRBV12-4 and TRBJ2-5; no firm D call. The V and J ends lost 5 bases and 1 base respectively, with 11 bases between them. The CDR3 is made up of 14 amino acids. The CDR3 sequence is CASSVVPVQETQYF. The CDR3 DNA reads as TGTGCCAGCAGTGTAGTCCCGGTCCAAGAGACCCAGTACTTC.

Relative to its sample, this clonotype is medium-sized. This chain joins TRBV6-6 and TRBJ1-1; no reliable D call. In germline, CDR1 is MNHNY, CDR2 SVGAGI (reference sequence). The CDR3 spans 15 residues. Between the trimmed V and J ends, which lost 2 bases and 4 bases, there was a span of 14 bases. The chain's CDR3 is CASSYSGFSITEAFF. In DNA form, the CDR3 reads TGTGCCAGCAGTTACAGTGGTTTTAGCATCACTGAAGCTTTCTTT.

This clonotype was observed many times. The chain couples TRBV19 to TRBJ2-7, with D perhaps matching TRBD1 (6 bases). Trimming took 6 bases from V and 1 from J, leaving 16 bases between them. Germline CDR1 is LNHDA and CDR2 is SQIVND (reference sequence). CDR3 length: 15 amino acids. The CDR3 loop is CASRKGGTTSYEQYF. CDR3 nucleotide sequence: TGTGCCAGTAGAAAGGGTGGGACAACGTCCTACGAGCAGTACTTC.

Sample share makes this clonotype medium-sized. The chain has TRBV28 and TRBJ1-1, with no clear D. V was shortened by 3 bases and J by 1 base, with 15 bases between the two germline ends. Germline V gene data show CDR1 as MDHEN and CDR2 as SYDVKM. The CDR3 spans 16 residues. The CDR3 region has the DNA TGTGCCAGCAGTTTTCCCCTGCTTGGAGGGAACACTGAAGCTTTCTTT. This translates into CASSFPLLGGNTEAFF.

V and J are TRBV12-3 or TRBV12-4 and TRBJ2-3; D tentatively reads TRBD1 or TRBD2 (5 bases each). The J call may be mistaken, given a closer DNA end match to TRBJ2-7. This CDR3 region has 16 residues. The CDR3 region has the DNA TGTGCCAGCAGTCCTTTAGGGGTCCCTAGCACAGATACGCAGTACTTC. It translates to CASSPLGVPSTDTQYF.

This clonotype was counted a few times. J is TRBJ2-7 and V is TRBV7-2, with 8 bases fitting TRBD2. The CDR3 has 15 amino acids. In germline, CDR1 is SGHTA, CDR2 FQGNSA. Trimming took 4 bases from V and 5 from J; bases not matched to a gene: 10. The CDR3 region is CASSSTSGRYDEQYF. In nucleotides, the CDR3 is TGTGCCAGCAGCTCAACAAGCGGGAGATACGACGAGCAGTACTTC.

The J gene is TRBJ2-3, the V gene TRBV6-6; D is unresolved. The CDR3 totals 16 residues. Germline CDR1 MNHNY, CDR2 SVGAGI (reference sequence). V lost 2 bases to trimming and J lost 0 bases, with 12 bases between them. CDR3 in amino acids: CASSYPYCTSTDTQYF. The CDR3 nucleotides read TGTGCCAGCAGTTACCCTTACTGCACTAGCACAGATACGCAGTATTTT.

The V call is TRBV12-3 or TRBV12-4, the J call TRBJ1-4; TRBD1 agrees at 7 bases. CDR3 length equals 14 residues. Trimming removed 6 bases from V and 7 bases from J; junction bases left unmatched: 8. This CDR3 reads CASRTGTVTEKLFF. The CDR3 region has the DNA TGTGCCAGCAGAACCGGGACAGTGACTGAAAAACTGTTTTTT.

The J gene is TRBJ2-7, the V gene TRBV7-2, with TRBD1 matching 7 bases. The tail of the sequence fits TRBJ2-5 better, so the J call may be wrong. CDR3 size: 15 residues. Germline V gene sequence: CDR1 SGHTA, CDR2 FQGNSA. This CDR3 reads CASSLSRQGQETQYF. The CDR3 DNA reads TGTGCCAGCAGCTTATCCCGACAGGGACAAGAGACCCAGTACTTC.

The CDR3 reads CASTALKPGQGASANYGYTF. CDR3 DNA sequence: TGTGCCAGCACCGCACTCAAACCGGGACAGGGGGCCAGTGCTAACTATGGCTACACCTTC. V gene TRBV6-2 or TRBV6-3 combines with J gene TRBJ1-2, with 12 bases that match TRBD1. The CDR3 totals 20 residues. Trimming took 7 bases from V and 0 from J; bases not matched to a gene: 18. From germline, CDR1 is MNHEY and CDR2 SVGEGT.

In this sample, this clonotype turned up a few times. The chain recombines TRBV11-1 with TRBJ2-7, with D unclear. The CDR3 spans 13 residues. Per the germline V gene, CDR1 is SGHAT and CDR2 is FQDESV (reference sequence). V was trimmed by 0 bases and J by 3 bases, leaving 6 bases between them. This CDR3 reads CASSLAGRYEQYF. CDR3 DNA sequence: TGTGCCAGCAGCTTAGCGGGCCGCTACGAGCAGTACTTC.

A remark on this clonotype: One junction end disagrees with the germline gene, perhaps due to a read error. The CDR3 reads CASSSQGHGTGELFF. For the CDR3, the DNA is TGTGCTAGCAGCTCACAGGGCCACGGGACCGGGGAGCTGTTTTTT. The chain has TRBV7-7 and TRBJ2-2; a possible D gene is TRBD1 (6 bases). Germline V gene data show CDR1 as SSHAT and CDR2 as FNYEAQ (reference sequence). The CDR3 length is 15 residues.

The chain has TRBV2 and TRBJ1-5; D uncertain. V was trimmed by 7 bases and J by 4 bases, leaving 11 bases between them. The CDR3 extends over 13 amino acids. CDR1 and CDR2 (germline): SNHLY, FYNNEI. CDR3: CASIQEQNQPQHF. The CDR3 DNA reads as TGTGCCAGCATCCAAGAACAAAATCAGCCCCAGCATTTT.

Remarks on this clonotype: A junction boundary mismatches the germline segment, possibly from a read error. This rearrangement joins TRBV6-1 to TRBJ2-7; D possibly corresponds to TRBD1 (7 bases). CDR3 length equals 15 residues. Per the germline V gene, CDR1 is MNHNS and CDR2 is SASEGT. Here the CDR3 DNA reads TGTGCCAGCAGTGCTGCGGCAGGGGGGAATTCACCCCTCCACTTC. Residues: CASSAAAGGNSPLHF.

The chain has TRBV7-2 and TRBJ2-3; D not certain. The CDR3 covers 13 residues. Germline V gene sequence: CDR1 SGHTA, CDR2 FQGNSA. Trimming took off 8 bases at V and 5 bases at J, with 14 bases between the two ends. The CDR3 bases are TGTGCCAGCCTACCCCAAGTTGGAGATACGCAGTATTTT. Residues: CASLPQVGDTQYF.

Here the CDR3 reads CASSLKQGGYGYTF. The CDR3 DNA is TGTGCCAGCAGCTTAAAGCAGGGAGGGTATGGCTACACCTTC. V and J are TRBV7-2 and TRBJ1-2, with TRBD1 as a possible D gene (5 bases). Germline assignment: CDR1 SGHTA and CDR2 FQGNSA. The V end lost 2 bases, the J end lost 5 bases, and 12 bases lay between the germline ends. This CDR3 comprises 14 residues.

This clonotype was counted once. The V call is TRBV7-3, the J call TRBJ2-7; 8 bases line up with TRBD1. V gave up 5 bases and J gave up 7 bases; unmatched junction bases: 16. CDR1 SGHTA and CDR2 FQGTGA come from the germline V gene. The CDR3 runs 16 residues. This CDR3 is CASSRNPTGVRSEQYF. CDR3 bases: TGTGCCAGCAGCCGAAATCCGACAGGGGTAAGGTCGGAGCAGTACTTC.

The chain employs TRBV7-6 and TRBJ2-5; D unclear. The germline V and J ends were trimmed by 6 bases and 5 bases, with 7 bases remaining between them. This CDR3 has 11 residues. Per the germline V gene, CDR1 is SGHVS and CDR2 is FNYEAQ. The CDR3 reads CASSKRETQYF. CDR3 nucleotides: TGTGCCAGCAGTAAAAGGGAGACCCAGTACTTC.

CDR3 loop: CASSLGVQETQYF. The CDR3 DNA reads TGTGCCAGCAGCTTAGGGGTCCAAGAGACCCAGTACTTC. The chain employs TRBV7-4 and TRBJ2-5; D is unresolved. In germline, CDR1 is SGHVT, CDR2 SQSDAQ. The CDR3 is 13 residues long. V lost 1 base and J lost 1, with 4 bases in between.

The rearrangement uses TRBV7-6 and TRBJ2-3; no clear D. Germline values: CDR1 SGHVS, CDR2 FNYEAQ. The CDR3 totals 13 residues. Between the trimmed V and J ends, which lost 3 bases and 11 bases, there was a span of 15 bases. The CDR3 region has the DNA TGTGCCAGCAGCTTCGCGGCCATTTACGAGCAGTATTTT. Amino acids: CASSFAAIYEQYF.

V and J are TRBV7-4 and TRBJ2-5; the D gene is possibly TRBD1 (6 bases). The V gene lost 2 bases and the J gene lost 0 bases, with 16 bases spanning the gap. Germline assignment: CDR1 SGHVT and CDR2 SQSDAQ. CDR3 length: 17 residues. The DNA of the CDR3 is TGTGCCAGCAGCTTAAGGTATGGGGACAACCACCAAGAGACCCAGTACTTC. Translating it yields CASSLRYGDNHQETQYF.

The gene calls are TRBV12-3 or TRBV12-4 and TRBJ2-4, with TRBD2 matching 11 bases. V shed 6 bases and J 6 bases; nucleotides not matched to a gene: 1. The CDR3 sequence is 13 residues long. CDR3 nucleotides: TGTGCCAGCAGCCTAGCGGGAGGAAACATTCAGTACTTC. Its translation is CASSLAGGNIQYF.

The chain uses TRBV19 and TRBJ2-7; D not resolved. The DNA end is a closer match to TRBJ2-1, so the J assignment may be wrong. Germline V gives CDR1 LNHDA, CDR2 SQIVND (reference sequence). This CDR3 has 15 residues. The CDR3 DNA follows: TGTGCCAGTAGTACCCGACCTGTGGGGATCAATGAGCAGTTCTTC. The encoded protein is CASSTRPVGINEQFF.

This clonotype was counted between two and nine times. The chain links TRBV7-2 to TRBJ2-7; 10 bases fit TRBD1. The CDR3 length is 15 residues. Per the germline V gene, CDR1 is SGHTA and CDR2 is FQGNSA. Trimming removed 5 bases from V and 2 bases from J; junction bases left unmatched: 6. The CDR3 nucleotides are TGTGCCAGCAGCGTATGGACAGGGGGAACCTACGAGCAGTACTTC. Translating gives CASSVWTGGTYEQYF.

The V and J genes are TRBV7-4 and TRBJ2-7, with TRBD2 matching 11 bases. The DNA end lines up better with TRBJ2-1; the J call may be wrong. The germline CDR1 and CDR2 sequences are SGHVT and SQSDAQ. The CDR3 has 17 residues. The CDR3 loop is CAYAGGLAGGSAYEQFF. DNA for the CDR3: TGTGCCTACGCGGGAGGGCTAGCGGGAGGCTCGGCCTACGAGCAGTTCTTC.

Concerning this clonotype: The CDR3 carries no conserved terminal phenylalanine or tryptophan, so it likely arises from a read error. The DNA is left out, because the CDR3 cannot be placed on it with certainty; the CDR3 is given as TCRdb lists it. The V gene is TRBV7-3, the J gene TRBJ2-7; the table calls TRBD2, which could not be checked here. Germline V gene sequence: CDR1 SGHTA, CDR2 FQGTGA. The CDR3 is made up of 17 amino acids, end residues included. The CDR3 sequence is CASSLSSDGNSPLHFGN.

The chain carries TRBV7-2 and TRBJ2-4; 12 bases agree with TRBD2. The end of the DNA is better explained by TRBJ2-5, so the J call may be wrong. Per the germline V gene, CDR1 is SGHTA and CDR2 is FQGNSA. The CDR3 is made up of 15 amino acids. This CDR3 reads CASSSGLAGRETQYF. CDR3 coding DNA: TGTGCCAGCAGCTCAGGACTAGCGGGACGGGAGACCCAGTACTTC.

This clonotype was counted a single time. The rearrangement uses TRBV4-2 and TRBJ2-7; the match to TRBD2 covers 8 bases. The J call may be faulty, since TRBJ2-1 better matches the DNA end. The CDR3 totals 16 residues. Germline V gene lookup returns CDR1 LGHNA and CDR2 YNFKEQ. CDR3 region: CASSQGSGGFYNEQFF. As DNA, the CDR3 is TGTGCCAGCAGCCAAGGTTCGGGGGGGTTTTACAATGAGCAGTTCTTC.

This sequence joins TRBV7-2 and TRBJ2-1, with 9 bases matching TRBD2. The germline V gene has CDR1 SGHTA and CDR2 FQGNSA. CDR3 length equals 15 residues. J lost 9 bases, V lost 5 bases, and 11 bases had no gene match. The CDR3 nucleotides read TGTGCCAGCAGCCCAGCCCCTAGCGGGATGGGTGAGCAGTTCTTC. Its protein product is CASSPAPSGMGEQFF. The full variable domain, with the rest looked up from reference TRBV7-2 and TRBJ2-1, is GAGVSQSPSNKVTEKGKDVELRCDPISGHTALYWYRQSLGQGLEFLIYFQGNSAPDKSGLPSDRFSAERTGGSVSTLTIQRTQQEDSAVYLCASSPAPSGMGEQFFGPGTRLTVL.